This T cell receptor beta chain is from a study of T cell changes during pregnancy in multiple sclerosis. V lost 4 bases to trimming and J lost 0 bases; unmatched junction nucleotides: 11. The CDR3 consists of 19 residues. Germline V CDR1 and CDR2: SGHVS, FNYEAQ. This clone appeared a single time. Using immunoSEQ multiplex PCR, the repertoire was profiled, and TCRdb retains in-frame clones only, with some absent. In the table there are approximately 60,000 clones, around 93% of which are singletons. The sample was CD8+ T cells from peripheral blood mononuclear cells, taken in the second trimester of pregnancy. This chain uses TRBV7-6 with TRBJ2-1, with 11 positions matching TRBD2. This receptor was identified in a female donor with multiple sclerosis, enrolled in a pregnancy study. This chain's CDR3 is CASSSAIPTSGSSYNEQFF. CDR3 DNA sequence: TGTGCCAGCAGCTCTGCCATCCCAACTAGCGGGAGCTCCTACAATGAGCAGTTCTTC.